These 29 T cell receptor beta chains came from one sample sequenced in a study of T cells in Graves' hyperthyroidism and ophthalmopathy. Authors of the study amplified TCR beta CDR3 regions from RNA transcripts. An initial round of RT-PCR targeting the TCR CDR3 relied on the HTBI primer set. MiXCR was run by TCRdb on the multiplex PCR reads, yielding one entry per CDR3 protein. The sample comprises under 300,000 distinct CDR3 sequences, about 14% of which are singletons, and about an eighth rests with the top ten. The sequenced material came from blood. The source of these receptors is a middle-aged woman with Graves' hyperthyroidism that later progressed to Graves' ophthalmopathy.

At least ten counts were recorded for this clonotype. The chain uses TRBV27 and TRBJ2-1; tentative D call: TRBD1 (6 bases). This CDR3 is 15 amino acids long. In germline, CDR1 is MNHEY, CDR2 SMNVEV (reference sequence). Trimming removed 5 bases from V and 0 bases from J, with 11 bases in between. CDR3 amino acids: CASSADSNSYNEQFF. The CDR3 DNA sequence: TGTGCCAGCAGTGCGGACAGTAACTCCTACAATGAGCAGTTCTTC.

Ten or more counts support this clonotype. V and J are TRBV2 and TRBJ2-3; TRBD2 agrees at 14 bases. V lost 8 bases and J lost 5; bases outside the gene matches: 6. Germline CDR1 reads SNHLY; CDR2 reads FYNNEI. The CDR3 is made up of 15 amino acids. The DNA for the CDR3 is TGTGCCAGCCGGGGACTAGCGGGAGTCAGAGATACGCAGTATTTT. Translation: CASRGLAGVRDTQYF.

This clonotype showed up many times. This chain links TRBV27 with TRBJ2-1; D unresolved. There are 12 residues in the CDR3. Germline CDR1 MNHEY, CDR2 SMNVEV (reference sequence). V was pared by 5 bases and J by 6 bases, with 8 bases between. This CDR3 reads CASSPSANEQFF. The DNA of the CDR3 is TGTGCCAGCAGTCCGAGTGCCAATGAGCAGTTCTTC.

This clonotype was detected ten times or more. J is TRBJ1-3 and V is TRBV12-3 or TRBV12-4, with D unclear. The CDR3 loop spans 14 amino acids. With 7 bases removed from V and 2 bases from J, the gap between germline ends came to 12 bases. CDR3 DNA sequence: TGTGCCAGCACTTTGGGGTTCGCTGGAAACACCATATATTTT. Its protein product is CASTLGFAGNTIYF.

Many counts were recorded for this clonotype. This chain links TRBV12-5 with TRBJ2-1; 10 bases align to TRBD2. This CDR3 is built from 15 residues. CDR1 LGHNT and CDR2 FRNRAP come from the germline V gene. The trim removed 6 bases at V and 4 bases at J, leaving 6 bases unmatched. The CDR3 here is CASGPGTSVYNEQFF. In DNA, the CDR3 is TGTGCTAGTGGGCCCGGGACTAGCGTATACAATGAGCAGTTCTTC.

This clonotype has a count of ten or more. This chain uses TRBV27 with TRBJ1-6; D call uncertain. This CDR3 has 15 amino acids. With 2 bases removed from V and 6 bases from J, the gap between germline ends came to 11 bases. CDR1 MNHEY and CDR2 SMNVEV come from the germline V gene (reference sequence). The DNA for the CDR3 is TGTGCCAGCAGTTTAAGGGTTGGAGGTAATTCACCCCTCCACTTT. Translated: CASSLRVGGNSPLHF.

This clonotype was seen only a few times. With a much larger clone just one base away, this may be a read error. This chain uses TRBV7-2 with TRBJ2-1; 11 bases line up with TRBD2. Germline assignment: CDR1 SGHTA and CDR2 FQGNSA. The CDR3 is made up of 15 amino acids. The CDR3 protein is CAISFRTSGYNEQFF. In DNA form, the CDR3 reads TGTGCCATCAGCTTTCGGACTAGCGGGTACAATGAGCAGTTCTTC.

This clonotype came up many times. One junction end disagrees with the germline gene, perhaps due to a read error. The chain carries TRBV10-3 and TRBJ2-1; D is undetermined. CDR3 length: 13 amino acids. From germline, CDR1 is ENHRY and CDR2 SYGVKD. Here the CDR3 reads CAISEISHNEQFF. For the CDR3, the DNA is TGTGCCATCAGTGAGATCTCCCACAATGAGCAGTTCTTC.

The chain couples TRBV10-3 to TRBJ2-2; D may be TRBD1 (6 bases). The V end lost 1 base, the J end lost 8 bases, and 8 bases lay between the germline ends. Germline V lookup: CDR1 ENHRY, CDR2 SYGVKD. CDR3 length: 13 residues. CDR3 coding DNA: TGTGCCATCAGTGAGTTAGGGACAGGGGAGCTGTTTTTT. Its translation: CAISELGTGELFF.

This clonotype was counted ten times or more. The rearrangement links TRBV10-3 to TRBJ2-2; D gene ambiguous. This CDR3 is built from 12 residues. Germline CDR1 is ENHRY and CDR2 is SYGVKD. Trimming pared 10 bases from V and 5 bases from J, leaving 11 bases between. For the CDR3, the DNA is TGTGCCACCCGAGTGGGGACCGGGGAGCTGTTTTTT. Protein sequence: CATRVGTGELFF.

This clonotype was counted ten times or more. The chain links TRBV2 to TRBJ1-6; 7 bases line up with TRBD1. This CDR3 comprises 14 residues. The trim removed 4 bases at V and 11 bases at J, leaving 8 bases unmatched. CDR1 is SNHLY, CDR2 FYNNEI, per germline. CDR3 DNA sequence: TGTGCCAGCAGTGGGGACAGCAGTTGGACACCCCTCCACTTT. Translation: CASSGDSSWTPLHF.

A note on this clonotype: This may come from a read error, since a much larger clone is one base off. The V call is TRBV19, the J call TRBJ2-1; a weak D match, TRBD2 (6 bases). Germline V gene sequence: CDR1 LNHDA, CDR2 SQIVND (reference sequence). This CDR3 comprises 14 residues. With 5 bases removed from V and 11 bases from J, the gap between germline ends came to 19 bases. CDR3 DNA: TGTGCCAGTAGTCGGTCGGGAGTCAGGAATAAGCAGTTCTTC. Translated: CASSRSGVRNKQFF.

This chain uses TRBV3-1 with TRBJ2-7, with a possible D match to TRBD2 (5 bases). CDR1 LGHDT and CDR2 YNNKEL come from the germline V gene (reference sequence). V was clipped by 0 bases and J by 0 bases, with 9 bases between them. The CDR3 extends over 15 amino acids. The CDR3 spells CASSQEPGSSYEQYF. The CDR3 DNA reads TGTGCCAGCAGCCAAGAACCTGGGAGCTCCTACGAGCAGTACTTC.

This chain links TRBV2 with TRBJ1-2; D gene ambiguous. Germline CDR1 reads SNHLY; CDR2 reads FYNNEI. The CDR3 totals 10 residues. Trimming pared 6 bases from V and 4 bases from J, leaving 3 bases between. The CDR3 DNA reads TGTGCCAGCAGCTCCTATGGCTACACCTTC. It is translated as CASSSYGYTF.

This clonotype came up many times. This chain connects TRBV4-1 to TRBJ2-3; D is unresolved. The V gene lost 0 bases and the J gene lost 8 bases, with 12 bases spanning the gap. The germline V gene has CDR1 MGHRA and CDR2 YSYEKL. CDR3 size: 14 residues. The CDR3 spells CASSQDPQFGTQYF. The CDR3 region has the DNA TGCGCCAGCAGCCAAGACCCCCAATTTGGTACGCAGTATTTT.

Concerning this clonotype: A read error is possible here, since a much larger clone lies one base away. V usage is TRBV7-2 and J usage is TRBJ2-1; 8 bases map to TRBD2. The CDR3 is 15 amino acids. Germline V CDR1 and CDR2: SGHTA, FQGNSA. V dropped 5 bases and J dropped 4; count of bases not matched to a gene: 7. The CDR3 bases are TGTGCCAGCAGCCGTGTAGCGGGGTTATACAATGAGCAGTTCTTC. Its protein product is CASSRVAGLYNEQFF.

This clonotype was observed at least ten times. CDR3 sequence (DNA): TGTGCCAGCAGGGAGGCAGTAGCCTACGAGCAGTACTTC. It is translated as CASREAVAYEQYF. V gene TRBV27 combines with J gene TRBJ2-7; D is possibly TRBD2 (5 bases). Germline-derived CDR1 and CDR2 are MNHEY and SMNVEV (reference sequence). Trimming removed 6 bases at V and 2 bases at J, with 11 bases between. This CDR3 comprises 13 residues.

In its sample, this clonotype was seen many times. This rearrangement joins TRBV27 to TRBJ2-5, with a weak D call TRBD2 (6 bases). Trimming removed 5 bases from V and 5 bases from J, with 12 bases in between. This CDR3 is 13 amino acids long. Germline loops: CDR1 MNHEY, CDR2 SMNVEV (reference sequence). The CDR3 DNA reads as TGTGCCAGCAGTGGAGGGCCATATGAGACCCAGTACTTC. Protein sequence: CASSGGPYETQYF.

This clonotype occurred many times. J is TRBJ2-1 and V is TRBV20-1, with 9 bases that match TRBD2. The CDR3 has 16 residues. V gave up 3 bases and J gave up 7 bases; unmatched junction bases: 13. Looked up from germline, CDR1 is DFQATT and CDR2 is SNEGSKA (reference sequence). As DNA, the CDR3 is TGCAGTGCTAGGTCGGCGGGGGGGGTGGGGTGGAATGAGCAGTTCTTC. Protein: CSARSAGGVGWNEQFF.

The chain employs TRBV20-1 and TRBJ2-3; the match to TRBD2 covers 12 bases. The CDR3 has 15 amino acids. CDR1 and CDR2 (germline): DFQATT, SNEGSKA (reference sequence). V was pared by 5 bases and J by 2 bases, with 5 bases of the junction left unmatched. The DNA of the CDR3 is TGCAGTGCTTCGGGGACTAGCGGGTACACAGATACGCAGTATTTT. Protein sequence: CSASGTSGYTDTQYF.

This clonotype was observed a handful of times. The DNA for the CDR3 is TGTGCCAGCAGCTTAGTAACCCCACGCAATGAGCAGTTCTTC. It codes for CASSLVTPRNEQFF. V and J are TRBV11-2 and TRBJ2-1; no definite D call. The V end was cut by 1 base, the J end by 6 bases, with 10 bases between. CDR1 SGHAT and CDR2 FQNNGV come from the germline V gene. The CDR3 totals 14 residues.

Many counts were recorded for this clonotype. The chain combines TRBV10-2 with TRBJ2-5, with D possibly matching TRBD1 (5 bases). Trimming cost V 5 bases and J 2 bases, with 18 bases left between them. Germline V gene lookup returns CDR1 WSHSY and CDR2 SAAADI. The CDR3 runs 16 residues. The CDR3 reads CASSSTQMTDQETQYF. CDR3 in DNA: TGCGCCAGCAGTTCCACTCAGATGACAGATCAAGAGACCCAGTACTTC.

This clonotype was recorded at least ten times. The V and J genes are TRBV28 and TRBJ2-7, with D perhaps matching TRBD2 (6 bases). The V end lost 8 bases, the J end lost 3 bases, and 20 bases lay between the germline ends. This CDR3 has 15 residues. Per germline, CDR1 MDHEN and CDR2 SYDVKM. The CDR3 spells CASGESGRPNYEQYF. CDR3 nucleotide sequence: TGTGCCAGCGGGGAGAGCGGGCGTCCTAACTACGAGCAGTACTTC.

This clonotype was seen at least ten times. The gene calls are TRBV7-9 and TRBJ2-3, with D hard to call. This CDR3 is 12 amino acids long. The V gene lost 8 bases and the J gene lost 4 bases, with 10 bases spanning the gap. Germline V lookup: CDR1 SEHNR, CDR2 FQNEAQ (reference sequence). The DNA of the CDR3 is TGTGCCAGCGGATATTCCCCAGATACGCAGTATTTT. Translation: CASGYSPDTQYF.

This clonotype showed up many times. V gene TRBV29-1 combines with J gene TRBJ1-4, with TRBD1 as a possible D gene (6 bases). V lost 4 bases and J 7 bases, leaving 13 bases between the germline ends. Per the germline V gene, CDR1 is SQVTM and CDR2 is ANQGSEA. This CDR3 contains 13 residues. Here the CDR3 DNA reads TGCAGCGTTGTGTCGGGGGCAAGTGAAAAACTGTTTTTT. This translates into CSVVSGASEKLFF.

At least ten counts were recorded for this clonotype. The chain employs TRBV2 and TRBJ1-4; maybe TRBD1 (5 bases). CDR1 is SNHLY and CDR2 is FYNNEI in the germline V gene. The CDR3 spans 14 residues. V was trimmed by 7 bases and J by 3 bases, leaving 12 bases between them. The CDR3 sequence is CASMGLRPNEKLFF. The CDR3 nucleotides read TGTGCCAGCATGGGGCTCCGGCCTAATGAAAAACTGTTTTTT.

This clonotype was observed many times. The chain carries TRBV12-3 or TRBV12-4 and TRBJ2-1; D is possibly TRBD2 (5 bases). The CDR3 spans 17 residues. V was cut by 6 bases and J by 5 bases, with 23 bases left in between. The CDR3 region is CASSRLMGSGKNNEQFF. CDR3 nucleotide sequence: TGTGCCAGCAGCCGGTTGATGGGGAGTGGTAAGAACAATGAGCAGTTCTTC.

This clonotype showed up many times. The V gene is TRBV12-3 or TRBV12-4, the J gene TRBJ2-1, with 13 bases lining up with TRBD2. The CDR3 sequence is 16 residues long. The V gene end was trimmed by 1 base and the J gene end by 9 bases; junction bases not matched to a gene: 6. The CDR3 DNA reads as TGTGCCAGCAGTTTAGACTGGACTAGCGGGAGCAGTGAGCAGTTCTTC. It specifies CASSLDWTSGSSEQFF.

This clonotype was seen ten or more times. V is TRBV5-1 and J is TRBJ2-7, with unresolved D. Germline lookup yields CDR1 SGHRS and CDR2 YFSETQ. Trimming left V 0 bases short and J 5 bases short, with 9 bases between. The CDR3 contains 13 residues. CDR3 in DNA: TGCGCCAGCAGCTTGGCCGCGTCCGACGAGCAGTACTTC. Translation gives CASSLAASDEQYF. Combining the CDR3 with reference TRBV5-1 and TRBJ2-7 gives the whole variable domain KAGVTQTPRYLIKTRGQQVTLSCSPISGHRSVSWYQQTPGQGLQFLFEYFSETQRNKGNFPGRFSGRQFSNSRSEMNVSTLELGDSALYLCASSLAASDEQYFGPGTRLTVT.